The rows below give T cell receptor beta chains drawn from one sample of a study of blood T cells in healthy people across ages. MiXCR, applied by TCRdb to the 5' RACE reads, yields one record per CDR3 protein. The sample records roughly 930,000 distinct CDR3 sequences, roughly 43% being singletons. Sequencing input: blood. These receptors were collected from a man between 25 and 39 years old in good health. The CDR3 runs from the conserved cysteine through the conserved F or W. D genes are given only for firm matches. The listing skips clone size in some rows; elsewhere it reads once, few, many or a size class.

j_gene: TRBJ2-3; d_gene: NA; v_gene: TRBV9; abundance: few; CDR3nt: TGTGCCAGCAGCGTTGTTCCGGGGACAGATACGCAGTATTTT; CDR3aa: CASSVVPGTDTQYF
j_gene: TRBJ2-7; d_gene: NA; v_gene: TRBV20-1; abundance: once; CDR3nt: TGCAGTGCTAGACTTGCAGCTAGCTCCTACGAGCAGTACTTC; CDR3aa: CSARLAASSYEQYF
j_gene: TRBJ1-6; d_gene: NA; v_gene: TRBV20-1; abundance: NA; CDR3nt: TGCAGTGCCGAGCCGAGCTCCTATAATTCACCCCTCCACTTT; CDR3aa: CSAEPSSYNSPLHF
j_gene: TRBJ1-4; d_gene: TRBD1; v_gene: TRBV6-5; abundance: NA; CDR3nt: TGTGCCAGCCGACAGGGACGGCGTGAAAAACTGTTTTTT; CDR3aa: CASRQGRREKLFF
j_gene: TRBJ2-3; d_gene: TRBD2; v_gene: TRBV7-2; abundance: many; CDR3nt: TGTGCCAGCAGCTCCCGGAGTAGCGGGGGAGATACGCAGTATTTT; CDR3aa: CASSSRSSGGDTQYF
j_gene: TRBJ2-1; d_gene: NA; v_gene: TRBV4-2; abundance: NA; CDR3nt: TGTGCCAGCAGCCAACTATCCGAGGACAGATACCAAGAGACCCAGTTCTTC; CDR3aa: CASSQLSEDRYQETQFF
j_gene: TRBJ1-1; d_gene: NA; v_gene: TRBV4-1; abundance: NA; CDR3nt: TGCGCCAGCAGCCAACCTCTTCAGGGTTTCACTGAAGCTTTCTTT; CDR3aa: CASSQPLQGFTEAFF
j_gene: TRBJ1-5; d_gene: NA; v_gene: TRBV15; abundance: NA; CDR3nt: TGTGCCACCAACTTCATCAGGGCCGCCCAGCCCCAGCATTTT; CDR3aa: CATNFIRAAQPQHF
j_gene: TRBJ2-2; d_gene: NA; v_gene: TRBV28; abundance: NA; CDR3nt: TGTGCCAGCAGCCCTTACATCTACACCGGGGAGCTGTTTTTT; CDR3aa: CASSPYIYTGELFF
j_gene: TRBJ1-2; d_gene: TRBD1; v_gene: TRBV10-3; abundance: NA; CDR3nt: TGTGCCATCAGTGAGTCCCCTTCGACAGGGGGCTATGGCTACACCTTC; CDR3aa: CAISESPSTGGYGYTF
j_gene: TRBJ1-5; d_gene: NA; v_gene: TRBV6-5; abundance: few; CDR3nt: TGTGCCAGCAGTTCAAGGACAGTATCGAACAATCAGCCCCAGCATTTT; CDR3aa: CASSSRTVSNNQPQHF
j_gene: TRBJ2-3; d_gene: TRBD2; v_gene: TRBV4-2; abundance: NA; CDR3nt: TGTGCCAGCAGCCCGACTAGCGGGGGAGTCACAGATACGCAGTATTTT; CDR3aa: CASSPTSGGVTDTQYF
j_gene: TRBJ1-1; d_gene: NA; v_gene: TRBV20-1; abundance: NA; CDR3nt: TGCAGTGCTAGAGATGGCACAGTTAATATGAGAGCTTTCTTT; CDR3aa: CSARDGTVNMRAFF
j_gene: TRBJ2-2; d_gene: TRBD1; v_gene: TRBV29-1; abundance: few; CDR3nt: TGCAGCGTTGAAGGACAGGGGGTCAACACCGGGGAGCTGTTTTTT; CDR3aa: CSVEGQGVNTGELFF
j_gene: TRBJ2-3; d_gene: TRBD2; v_gene: TRBV7-8; abundance: few; CDR3nt: TGTGCCAGCAGCTTATACGCTACGGGGGGGCTTACAGATACGCAGTATTTT; CDR3aa: CASSLYATGGLTDTQYF
j_gene: TRBJ2-3; d_gene: TRBD2; v_gene: TRBV9; abundance: NA; CDR3nt: TGTGCCAGCAGCGTAGCTCTTCCGGTAGCGGGGATGACAGATACGCAGTATTTT; CDR3aa: CASSVALPVAGMTDTQYF
j_gene: TRBJ2-7; d_gene: NA; v_gene: TRBV6-1; abundance: NA; CDR3nt: TGTGCCAGCCGGGACCTCACCTACGAGCAGTACTTC; CDR3aa: CASRDLTYEQYF
j_gene: TRBJ1-2; d_gene: NA; v_gene: TRBV4-3; abundance: many; CDR3nt: TGCGCCAGCAGCCAAGATCAGGGGACCTATGGCTACACCTTC; CDR3aa: CASSQDQGTYGYTF